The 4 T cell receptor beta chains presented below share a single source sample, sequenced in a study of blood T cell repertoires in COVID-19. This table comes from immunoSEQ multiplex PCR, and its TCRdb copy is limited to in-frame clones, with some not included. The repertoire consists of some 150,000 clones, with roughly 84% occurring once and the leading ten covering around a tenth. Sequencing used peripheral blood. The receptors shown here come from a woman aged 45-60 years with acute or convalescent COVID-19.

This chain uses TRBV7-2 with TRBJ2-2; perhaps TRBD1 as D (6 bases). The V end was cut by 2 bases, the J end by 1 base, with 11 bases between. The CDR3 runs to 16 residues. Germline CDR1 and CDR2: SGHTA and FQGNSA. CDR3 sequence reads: CASSLFSGVNTGELFF. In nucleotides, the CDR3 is TGTGCCAGCAGCTTATTCTCAGGGGTGAACACCGGGGAGCTGTTTTTT.

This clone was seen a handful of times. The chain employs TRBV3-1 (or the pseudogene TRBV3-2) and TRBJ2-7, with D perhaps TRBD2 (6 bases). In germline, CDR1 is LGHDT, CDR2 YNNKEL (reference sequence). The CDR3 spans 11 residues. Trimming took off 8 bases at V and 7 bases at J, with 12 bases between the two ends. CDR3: CASSLAREQYF. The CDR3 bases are TGTGCCAGCTCTCTAGCGAGGGAGCAGTACTTC.

This chain's CDR3 is CARPNPGTNEKLFF. The CDR3 coding sequence is TGTGCCAGACCGAACCCAGGAACTAATGAAAAACTGTTTTTT. The chain links TRBV6-9 to TRBJ1-4; D not resolved. The CDR3 has 14 residues. Trimming left V 9 bases short and J 1 base short, with 12 bases between. The germline V gene has CDR1 MNHGY and CDR2 SVAAGI.

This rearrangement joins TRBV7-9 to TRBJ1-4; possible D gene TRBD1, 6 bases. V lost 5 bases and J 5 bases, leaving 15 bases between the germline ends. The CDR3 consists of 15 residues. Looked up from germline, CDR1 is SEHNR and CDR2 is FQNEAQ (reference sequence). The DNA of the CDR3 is TGTGCCAGCAGCACCACAGGACAGAGGAATGAAAAACTGTTTTTT. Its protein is CASSTTGQRNEKLFF.